Listed here are 23 T cell receptor beta chains from one sample, sequenced in a study of cytotoxic CD8 clonotypes in ibrutinib-treated CLL. Generated by immunoSEQ multiplex PCR, the TCRdb table keeps only in-frame clones and is missing some. The sample yields 270,000 or so clones, roughly four fifths seen once. The sample in question was PBMCs, obtained at disease progression, from a patient treated with ibrutinib. Receptors originate from a human donor with chronic lymphocytic leukemia.

The rearrangement links TRBV21-1 to TRBJ2-3. TRBV21-1 corresponds to a pseudogene. CDR3 length: 15 residues. CDR3 protein: CASRRREGWEDTQYF. CDR3 coding DNA: TGTGCCAGCAGGCGACGAGAGGGGTGGGAAGATACGCAGTATTTT.

This CDR3 is CASSVGHSYGYTF. The CDR3 nucleotides are TGTGCCAGCAGTGTGGGACATAGCTATGGCTACACCTTC. This sequence joins TRBV6-4 and TRBJ1-2; maybe TRBD1 (6 bases). Per the germline V gene, CDR1 is MRHNA and CDR2 is SNTAGT. The CDR3 is 13 residues long. V was pared by 4 bases and J by 4 bases, with 10 bases between.

The chain carries TRBV6-5 and TRBJ2-7, with 8 bases fitting TRBD1. The CDR3 totals 15 residues. Germline V gene lookup returns CDR1 MNHEY and CDR2 SVGAGI. Germline trimming cut 0 bases from V and 3 bases from J; bases unmatched to any gene: 4. Written as DNA, the CDR3 is TGTGCCAGCAGTTACTCAGGACAGGGTCACTACGAGCAGTACTTC. This codes for CASSYSGQGHYEQYF.

The chain links TRBV5-1 to TRBJ2-3; TRBD1 matches 8 bases. This CDR3 is built from 17 residues. The V gene end was trimmed by 4 bases and the J gene end by 3 bases; junction bases not matched to a gene: 13. Germline CDR1 reads SGHRS; CDR2 reads YFSETQ. CDR3 residues: CASSQLTGDGVTDTQYF. The CDR3 DNA follows: TGCGCCAGCAGCCAACTGACAGGGGATGGCGTGACAGATACGCAGTATTTT.

This clone has a handful of counts. The chain joins TRBV5-1 to TRBJ2-7; tentatively, D is TRBD1 (6 bases). The CDR3 consists of 13 residues. V lost 8 bases, J lost 0 bases, and 12 bases lay in between. Per the germline V gene, CDR1 is SGHRS and CDR2 is YFSETQ. The CDR3, as DNA: TGCGCCAGTAGACAGGAAGTCTCCTACGAGCAGTACTTC. Encoded protein: CASRQEVSYEQYF.

This chain joins TRBV5-5 and TRBJ1-4; D perhaps matches TRBD1 (5 bases). The V gene lost 4 bases and the J gene lost 5 bases, with 21 bases spanning the gap. Germline lookup yields CDR1 SGHKS and CDR2 YYEKEE (reference sequence). The CDR3 totals 17 residues. CDR3 loop: CASSLIFTGTKNEKLFF. DNA of the CDR3: TGTGCCAGCAGCCTTATCTTTACCGGGACCAAAAATGAAAAACTGTTTTTT.

V is TRBV19 and J is TRBJ2-7; D call uncertain. CDR1 LNHDA and CDR2 SQIVND come from the germline V gene (reference sequence). V gave up 4 bases and J gave up 5 bases, with 15 bases separating them. This CDR3 is built from 14 residues. CDR3 sequence reads: CASSSPQRTDEQYF. As DNA, the CDR3 is TGTGCCAGTAGTAGCCCACAGCGAACGGACGAGCAGTACTTC. Using reference TRBV19 and TRBJ2-7 for the parts outside the CDR3, the full variable domain is DGGITQSPKYLFRKEGQNVTLSCEQNLNHDAMYWYRQDPGQGLRLIYYSQIVNDFQKGDIAEGYSVSREKKESFPLTVTSAQKNPTAFYLCASSSPQRTDEQYFGPGTRLTVT.

V is TRBV25-1 and J is TRBJ2-5; 7 bases are a match to TRBD1. The CDR3 totals 13 residues. J lost 5 bases, V lost 5 bases, and 5 bases had no gene match. The germline V gene has CDR1 MGHDK and CDR2 SYGVNS. In nucleotides, the CDR3 is TGTGCCAGCAGTACCAGGGGGTTGGAGACCCAGTACTTC. It codes for CASSTRGLETQYF.

The rearrangement links TRBV19 to TRBJ2-5, with D possibly being TRBD1 or TRBD2 (6 bases each). Germline values: CDR1 LNHDA, CDR2 SQIVND (reference sequence). The CDR3 spans 15 residues. Between the trimmed V and J ends, which lost 6 bases and 5 bases, there was a span of 19 bases. Written as DNA, the CDR3 is TGTGCCAGTAGAGGCACGACCGGGGGCCCGGAGACCCAGTACTTC. Its protein is CASRGTTGGPETQYF.

This clone was detected only once. This rearrangement joins TRBV7-9 to TRBJ2-2; D ambiguous. V was clipped by 3 bases and J by 7 bases, with 6 bases between them. This CDR3 has 12 amino acids. The germline gives CDR1 SEHNR, CDR2 FQNEAQ (reference sequence). CDR3 protein: CASSFNHGELFF. Written as DNA, the CDR3 is TGTGCCAGCAGCTTCAATCACGGGGAGCTGTTTTTT.

This clone was counted only a few times. This rearrangement joins TRBV27 to TRBJ2-2; 9 nucleotides line up with TRBD1. V lost 2 bases to trimming and J lost 7 bases; unmatched junction nucleotides: 8. The CDR3 contains 16 residues. Germline V gene lookup returns CDR1 MNHEY and CDR2 SMNVEV (reference sequence). CDR3 protein: CASSLVGQGFIGELFF. The CDR3 region has the DNA TGTGCCAGCAGTTTAGTGGGACAGGGATTCATCGGGGAGCTGTTTTTT.

This chain links TRBV29-1 with TRBJ2-7; 7 bases fit TRBD1. The CDR3 is made up of 12 amino acids. The trim removed 5 bases at V and 4 bases at J, leaving 5 bases unmatched. The V gene's germline CDR1 is SQVTM and CDR2 ANQGSEA. For the CDR3, the DNA is TGCAGCGTTCAGGGGGTAGGTTACGAGCAGTACTTC. Residues: CSVQGVGYEQYF.

The chain couples TRBV29-1 to TRBJ2-7; D is unresolved. This CDR3 region has 15 residues. V was clipped by 0 bases and J by 1 base, with 13 bases between them. Germline lookup yields CDR1 SQVTM and CDR2 ANQGSEA. This chain's CDR3 is CSVEETKVGSYEQYF. Here the CDR3 DNA reads TGCAGCGTTGAAGAAACCAAGGTGGGGTCCTACGAGCAGTACTTC.

The chain joins TRBV18 to TRBJ2-7, with 10 bases identical to TRBD2. Germline trimming cut 4 bases from V and 1 base from J; bases unmatched to any gene: 4. The length of the CDR3 is 15 residues. CDR1 is KGHSH, CDR2 LQKENI, per germline. The CDR3 sequence: CASSRGTSDSYEQYF. In DNA form, the CDR3 reads TGTGCCAGCTCACGCGGGACTAGCGATTCCTACGAGCAGTACTTC.

The chain combines TRBV5-1 with TRBJ1-2; 9 bases align to TRBD1. Trimming took 5 bases from V and 7 from J; bases not matched to a gene: 24. This CDR3 has 19 amino acids. CDR1 SGHRS and CDR2 YFSETQ come from the germline V gene. The CDR3 reads CASSLLPQTTGQGRLGYTF. DNA for the CDR3: TGCGCCAGCAGTTTGTTACCTCAAACCACGGGACAGGGAAGACTTGGCTACACCTTC.

This clone was seen only a few times. The chain has TRBV4-1 and TRBJ1-6; D not resolved. The CDR3 extends over 17 amino acids. Germline V lookup: CDR1 MGHRA, CDR2 YSYEKL. V lost 0 bases and J lost 4, with 13 bases in between. The CDR3 DNA reads TGCGCCAGCAGCCAAGATAGCACTTTCCATTATAATTCACCCCTCCACTTT. It codes for CASSQDSTFHYNSPLHF.

V gene TRBV7-9 combines with J gene TRBJ2-3; the match to TRBD2 covers 7 bases. CDR1 is SEHNR, CDR2 FQNEAQ, per germline (reference sequence). The CDR3 is 14 amino acids. Trimming cost V 4 bases and J 2 bases; bases outside gene matches: 3. In DNA form, the CDR3 reads TGTGCCAGCAGCTGGGGGGGATCCACAGATACGCAGTATTTT. Translation gives CASSWGGSTDTQYF.

The V call is TRBV25-1, the J call TRBJ2-7; D may be TRBD1 (5 bases). CDR3 length equals 12 residues. The germline V and J ends were trimmed by 6 bases and 7 bases, with 13 bases remaining between them. From germline, CDR1 is MGHDK and CDR2 SYGVNS. CDR3 sequence (DNA): TGTGCCAGCAGAGAAGGGGCCGGGGAGCAGTACTTC. It translates to CASREGAGEQYF.

J is TRBJ2-7 and V is TRBV28, with a tentative D call TRBD1 (6 bases). V shed 8 bases and J shed 5 bases, with 16 bases lying between them. The length of the CDR3 is 13 residues. Germline V gene sequence: CDR1 MDHEN, CDR2 SYDVKM. CDR3 amino acids: CASLEETGDEQYF. CDR3 sequence (DNA): TGTGCCAGCCTGGAGGAGACAGGAGACGAGCAGTACTTC.

This chain uses TRBV11-2 with TRBJ2-3; D ambiguous. The V gene lost 7 bases and the J gene lost 0 bases, with 8 bases spanning the gap. The CDR3 sequence is 13 residues long. The germline gives CDR1 SGHAT, CDR2 FQNNGV. The CDR3 protein is CASTRLSTDTQYF. The CDR3 DNA reads as TGTGCCAGCACCAGATTAAGCACAGATACGCAGTATTTT.

The rearrangement joins TRBV15 to TRBJ2-7; 11 nucleotides agree with TRBD2. Germline V gene data show CDR1 as LNHNV and CDR2 as YYDKDF (reference sequence). This CDR3 comprises 16 residues. V was pared by 2 bases and J by 0 bases, with 3 bases of the junction left unmatched. DNA for the CDR3: TGTGCCACCAGCAGACGAGGACTAGCGGGCTCCTACGAGCAGTACTTC. Protein product: CATSRRGLAGSYEQYF. The complete variable domain, with remaining parts taken from reference TRBV15 and TRBJ2-7, reads DAMVIQNPRYQVTQFGKPVTLSCSQTLNHNVMYWYQQKSSQAPKLLFHYYDKDFNNEADTPDNFQSRRPNTSFCFLDIRSPGLGDTAMYLCATSRRGLAGSYEQYFGPGTRLTVT.

V usage is TRBV5-6 and J usage is TRBJ2-5; TRBD1 or TRBD2 may be the D gene (5 bases each). Germline-derived CDR1 and CDR2 are SGHDT and YYEEEE. Deletions cut 4 bases from V and 4 bases from J, with 11 bases between. This CDR3 region has 13 residues. The CDR3 nucleotides are TGTGCCAGCAGCCGGGACCTTGGAGAGACCCAGTACTTC. Translation: CASSRDLGETQYF.

This clone was counted only a few times. This chain joins TRBV29-1 and TRBJ1-2; D may be TRBD1 (6 bases). The germline V and J ends were trimmed by 6 bases and 5 bases, with 10 bases remaining between them. The germline gives CDR1 SQVTM, CDR2 ANQGSEA. The CDR3 is 11 amino acids. CDR3: CSVHRDYGYTF. CDR3 nucleotide sequence: TGCAGCGTCCACAGGGATTATGGCTACACCTTC. Together with reference TRBV29-1 and TRBJ1-2, the CDR3 gives the full variable domain: SAVISQKPSRDICQRGTSLTIQCQVDSQVTMMFWYRQQPGQSLTLIATANQGSEATYESGFVIDKFPISRPNLTFSTLTVSNMSPEDSSIYLCSVHRDYGYTFGSGTRLTVV.